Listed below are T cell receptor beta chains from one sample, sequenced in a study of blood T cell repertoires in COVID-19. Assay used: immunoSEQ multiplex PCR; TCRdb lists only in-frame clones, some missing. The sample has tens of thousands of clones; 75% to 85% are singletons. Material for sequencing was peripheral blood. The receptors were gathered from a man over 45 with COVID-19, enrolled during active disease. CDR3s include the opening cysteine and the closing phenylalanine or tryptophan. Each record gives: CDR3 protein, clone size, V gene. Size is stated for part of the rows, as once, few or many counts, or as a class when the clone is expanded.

CDR3aa: CASSLELAVNNEQFF; abundance: -; v_gene: TRBV5-4
CDR3aa: CASAPGGQNTEAFF; abundance: -; v_gene: TRBV2
CDR3aa: CASSLRRVQLDEQYF; abundance: once; v_gene: TRBV7-8
CDR3aa: CALGQGMNTEAFF; abundance: -; v_gene: TRBV30
CDR3aa: CSVGENTEAFF; abundance: -; v_gene: TRBV29-1
CDR3aa: CASSRAEGGNYGYTF; abundance: -; v_gene: TRBV6-5
CDR3aa: CASRTTGSGNTIYF; abundance: -; v_gene: TRBV28
CDR3aa: CASSHDAGSSYNEQFF; abundance: -; v_gene: TRBV7-2
CDR3aa: CASSLVAGQNYGYTF; abundance: -; v_gene: TRBV28
CDR3aa: CASSISPSGAANTGELFF; abundance: -; v_gene: TRBV19
CDR3aa: CASRADSLLYGYTF; abundance: -; v_gene: TRBV2
CDR3aa: CASSEIGEGNEKLFF; abundance: -; v_gene: TRBV25-1
CDR3aa: CSARTGGDSNQPQHF; abundance: -; v_gene: TRBV29-1
CDR3aa: CASSAHRGLNTEAFF; abundance: -; v_gene: TRBV19
CDR3aa: CASKTDRAGETQYF; abundance: -; v_gene: TRBV27
CDR3aa: CASSLPQGASNTGELFF; abundance: -; v_gene: TRBV5-4
CDR3aa: CASSINVGYEQYF; abundance: once; v_gene: TRBV19
CDR3aa: CASSVLGHTEAFF; abundance: -; v_gene: TRBV9
CDR3aa: CASSSTSGLGETQYF; abundance: -; v_gene: TRBV6-5
CDR3aa: CASSPSAGSPYNEQFF; abundance: -; v_gene: TRBV7-9
CDR3aa: CASSVGRGGYTF; abundance: -; v_gene: TRBV9
CDR3aa: CSVVIAGMNNEQFF; abundance: -; v_gene: TRBV29-1
CDR3aa: CASDQVLNEQFF; abundance: -; v_gene: TRBV25-1
CDR3aa: CASSFSPNEQFF; abundance: -; v_gene: TRBV5-1
CDR3aa: CAWSRFGGQNFHYGYTF; abundance: -; v_gene: TRBV30
CDR3aa: CASSSQGSGANVLTF; abundance: once; v_gene: TRBV28
CDR3aa: CATAGGVGEKLFF; abundance: -; v_gene: TRBV3-1/TRBV3-2
CDR3aa: CASSSPGLAKYEQYF; abundance: -; v_gene: TRBV6-5
CDR3aa: CSVETGNNQPQHF; abundance: -; v_gene: TRBV29-1
CDR3aa: CATGGRAGSYNSPLHF; abundance: -; v_gene: TRBV19
CDR3aa: CASSSLTGRVNTEAFF; abundance: -; v_gene: TRBV5-1
CDR3aa: CASSMAFPQPQHF; abundance: -; v_gene: TRBV19
CDR3aa: CASSPRRLAGRAGELFF; abundance: -; v_gene: TRBV19
CDR3aa: CASSDSQAGELFF; abundance: -; v_gene: TRBV6-4
CDR3aa: CASSPAPRAAEAFF; abundance: -; v_gene: TRBV28
CDR3aa: CASSQRTGSNTEAFF; abundance: -; v_gene: TRBV14
CDR3aa: CSASGASGFIDEQYF; abundance: -; v_gene: TRBV20-1
CDR3aa: CASSFSQGSGHSPLHF; abundance: -; v_gene: TRBV28
CDR3aa: CASSYGDRGDTEAFF; abundance: once; v_gene: TRBV6-6
CDR3aa: CASSTPRTGEGYGYTF; abundance: -; v_gene: TRBV19
CDR3aa: CASSLVGLSGNTIYF; abundance: few; v_gene: TRBV11-2
CDR3aa: CASSLDTGGYNEQFF; abundance: -; v_gene: TRBV7-3